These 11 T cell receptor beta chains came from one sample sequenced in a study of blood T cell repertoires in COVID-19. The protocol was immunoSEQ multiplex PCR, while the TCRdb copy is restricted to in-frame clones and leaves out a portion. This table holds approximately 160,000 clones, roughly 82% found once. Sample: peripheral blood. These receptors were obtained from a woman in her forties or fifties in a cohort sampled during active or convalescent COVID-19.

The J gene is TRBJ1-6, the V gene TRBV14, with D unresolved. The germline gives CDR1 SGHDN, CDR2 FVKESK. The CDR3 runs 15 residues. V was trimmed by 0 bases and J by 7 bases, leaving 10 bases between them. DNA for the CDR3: TGTGCCAGCAGCCAAGAGCGTGGGCTAAATTCACCCCTCCACTTT. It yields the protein CASSQERGLNSPLHF.

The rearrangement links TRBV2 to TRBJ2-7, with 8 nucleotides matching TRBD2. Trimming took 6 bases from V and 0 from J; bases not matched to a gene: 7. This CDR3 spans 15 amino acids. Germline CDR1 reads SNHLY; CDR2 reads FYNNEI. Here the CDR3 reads CASRRTGTSSYEQYF. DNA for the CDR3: TGTGCCAGCAGACGAACCGGGACTAGCTCCTACGAGCAGTACTTC.

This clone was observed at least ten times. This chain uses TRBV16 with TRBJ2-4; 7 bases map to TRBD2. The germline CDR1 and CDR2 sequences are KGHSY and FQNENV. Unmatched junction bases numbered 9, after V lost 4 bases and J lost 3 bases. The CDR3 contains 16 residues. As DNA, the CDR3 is TGTGCCAGCAGCCCCTCCTGGACGGGGGGCAAAAACATTCAGTACTTC. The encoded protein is CASSPSWTGGKNIQYF.

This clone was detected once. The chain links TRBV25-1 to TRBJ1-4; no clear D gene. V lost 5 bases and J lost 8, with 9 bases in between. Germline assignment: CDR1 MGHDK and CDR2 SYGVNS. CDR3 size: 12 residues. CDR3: CASSRGQEKLFF. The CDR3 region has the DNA TGTGCCAGCAGTCGAGGTCAGGAAAAACTGTTTTTT.

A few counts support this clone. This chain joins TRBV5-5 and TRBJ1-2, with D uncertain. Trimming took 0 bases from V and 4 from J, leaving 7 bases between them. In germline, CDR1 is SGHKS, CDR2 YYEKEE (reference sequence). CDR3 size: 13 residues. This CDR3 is CASSLAVSYGYTF. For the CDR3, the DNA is TGTGCCAGCAGCTTGGCGGTGAGCTATGGCTACACCTTC.

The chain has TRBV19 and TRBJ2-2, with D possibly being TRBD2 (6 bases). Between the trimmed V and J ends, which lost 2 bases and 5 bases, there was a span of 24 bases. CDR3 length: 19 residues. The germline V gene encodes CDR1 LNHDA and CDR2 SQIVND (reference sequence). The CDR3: CASSIRWWSGPSETGELFF. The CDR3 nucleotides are TGTGCCAGTAGTATAAGGTGGTGGAGCGGGCCCTCAGAGACCGGGGAGCTGTTTTTT.

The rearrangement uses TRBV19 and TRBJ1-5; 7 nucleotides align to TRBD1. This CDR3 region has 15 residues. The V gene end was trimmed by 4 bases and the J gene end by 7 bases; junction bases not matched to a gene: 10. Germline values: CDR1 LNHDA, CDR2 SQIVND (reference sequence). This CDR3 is CASSTEGARSQPQHF. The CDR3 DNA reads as TGTGCCAGTAGTACAGAGGGGGCGAGATCGCAGCCCCAGCATTTT.

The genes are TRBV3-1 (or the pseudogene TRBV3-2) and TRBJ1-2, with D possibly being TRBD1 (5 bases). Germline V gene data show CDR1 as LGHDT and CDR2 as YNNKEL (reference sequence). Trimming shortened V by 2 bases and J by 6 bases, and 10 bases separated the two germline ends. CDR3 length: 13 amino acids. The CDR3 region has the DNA TGTGCCAGCAGCCAATTATGGGGCGATGGCTACACCTTC. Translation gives CASSQLWGDGYTF.

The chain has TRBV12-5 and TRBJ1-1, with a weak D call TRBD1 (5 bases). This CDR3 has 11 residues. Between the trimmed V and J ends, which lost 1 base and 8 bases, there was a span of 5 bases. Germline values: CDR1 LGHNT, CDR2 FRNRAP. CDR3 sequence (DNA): TGTGCTAGTGGTTTGGGACAGGAAGCTTTCTTT. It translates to CASGLGQEAFF.

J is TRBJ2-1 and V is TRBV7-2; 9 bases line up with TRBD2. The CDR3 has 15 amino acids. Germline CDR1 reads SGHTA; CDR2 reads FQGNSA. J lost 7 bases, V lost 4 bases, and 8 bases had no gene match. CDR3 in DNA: TGTGCCAGCAGCTCGTTTAGCGGGGGTGGGAATGAGCAGTTCTTC. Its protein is CASSSFSGGGNEQFF.

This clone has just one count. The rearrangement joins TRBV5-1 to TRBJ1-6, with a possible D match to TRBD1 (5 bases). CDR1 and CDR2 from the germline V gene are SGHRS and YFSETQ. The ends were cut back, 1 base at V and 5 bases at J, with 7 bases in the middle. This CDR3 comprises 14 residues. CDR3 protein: CASSLQGNNSPLHF. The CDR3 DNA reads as TGCGCCAGCAGCTTGCAGGGAAATAATTCACCCCTCCACTTT.